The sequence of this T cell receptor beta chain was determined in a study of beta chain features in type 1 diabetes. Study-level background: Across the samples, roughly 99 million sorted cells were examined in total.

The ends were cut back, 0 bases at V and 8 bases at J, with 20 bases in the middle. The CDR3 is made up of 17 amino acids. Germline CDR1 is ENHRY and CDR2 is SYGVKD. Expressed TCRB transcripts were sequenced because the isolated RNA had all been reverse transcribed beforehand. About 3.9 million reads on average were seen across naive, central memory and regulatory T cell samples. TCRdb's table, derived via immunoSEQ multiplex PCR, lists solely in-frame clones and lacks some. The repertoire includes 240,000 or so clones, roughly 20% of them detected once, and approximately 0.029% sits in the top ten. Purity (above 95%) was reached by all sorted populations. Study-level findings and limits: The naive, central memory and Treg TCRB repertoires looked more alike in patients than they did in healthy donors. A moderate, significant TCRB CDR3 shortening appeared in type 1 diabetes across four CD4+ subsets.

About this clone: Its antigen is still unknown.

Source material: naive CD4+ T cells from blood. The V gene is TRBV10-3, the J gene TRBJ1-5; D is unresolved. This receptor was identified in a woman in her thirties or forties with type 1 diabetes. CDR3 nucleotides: TGTGCCATCAGTGAGTCGACGAATCGGGAGCCGCTAAAGCCCCAGCATTTT. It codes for CAISESTNREPLKPQHF.